This TCR beta chain was obtained from a study of early T cells in non-severe SARS-CoV-2 infection. Overall study context: Chains were unpaired, as sequencing was done on bulk RNA from unsorted whole blood.

Overall study results and limits: Anti-spike CD8 responses were favored in VDJdb matching, and private and CD4 specificities were missed.

TCRdb passed the 5' RACE reads through MiXCR, listing each CDR3 protein once. The sample holds fewer than 55,000 distinct CDR3 sequences, almost 7.5% seen once. The junction had 6 bases not matched to a gene; V was cut back by 3 bases and J by 8 bases. The CDR3 has 14 amino acids. Germline lookup yields CDR1 SNHLY and CDR2 FYNNEI. The table lists this clonotype with a few counts. No antigen is known for it. This rearrangement joins TRBV2 to TRBJ2-1, with 8 bases matching TRBD1. Sequencing used whole blood. This receptor was identified in an adult who was a healthcare worker with PCR-confirmed SARS-CoV-2 infection or an uninfected control (not recorded which). This CDR3 reads CASSDPRTGHEQFF. The CDR3 DNA sequence: TGTGCCAGCAGTGACCCTAGGACAGGGCATGAGCAGTTCTTC.